This T cell receptor (beta chain) was sequenced in a study of shared clonotypes between healthy human individuals (dated by TCRdb to about 2020). For the study in its entirety: A couple of women and a few men aged 18 to 49 years were included in the cohort. Per donor, three plates each were used for CD4 naive and CD4 memory, two for CD8 naive, and one for CD8 memory. To estimate repertoire size and how much clonotype sharing occurs between individuals, the study deeply sequenced the blood TCR repertoires of about five healthy adults. To increase sequencing depth and limit assay-specific biases, different laboratories used diverse techniques to prepare libraries and sequence TCR repertoires. Each donor's leukapheresis produced roughly between roughly 0.94 and 9.5 billion PBMCs.

The donors were healthy, HIV-negative adults who had no recently reported acute infections or vaccinations. Only Caucasian adults living in Nashville, Tennessee, USA were represented among the donors. CD4+ T cells were enriched by magnetic negative selection; naive cells were then positively selected on CD45RA, and the negative fraction formed the memory subset. Blood was collected by leukapheresis, and PBMCs were isolated by Ficoll-Histopaque density gradient centrifugation and then cryopreserved in liquid nitrogen vapor phase. Analytical flow cytometry was used to check the purity and quantity of every magnetically sorted T cell population. Genomic DNA was isolated from each sorted fraction and quantified by UV absorbance on a Nanodrop 2000c. This clone has ten or more counts. Its antigen specificity is not known. No qualities accompany the bases; no much larger clone lies one base away. The investigation overall reported the following: Larger estimated clonotype richness was generally found for naive subsets than for memory subsets. When a handful of donors were compared, the shared fraction of clonotypes was about 5.4% for naive CD4, 3.5% to 4% for naive CD8, more than 2% for memory CD4, and less than 0.5% for memory CD8. Sampling was restricted to blood, and TCR repertoires in tissue are likely to differ from TCR repertoires in blood. Because the study included a small number of donors, the genetic and exposure-history diversity represented was limited. Clonotypes shared by all four sorted-subset donors showed higher generation probabilities than non-shared clonotypes. Based on pairwise subsampling, the degree of clonotype sharing among donors was expected to be affected by sequencing depth. Even with the large sequencing depth, rarefaction of the sorted-subset datasets indicated that sequencing was incomplete.

Using the deep immunoSEQ assay, TCR CDR3 regions were amplified from genomic DNA by multiplex PCR. Extracted genomic DNA from each cell subset was spread evenly across all wells of several immunoSEQ 96-well plates, with each plate serving as a replicate. For sorted subsets, each replicate PCR was loaded with 200 ng genomic DNA, equivalent to about 30,000 T cell genomes. Purified libraries were quantified with a Qubit 3.0 fluorometer, sized on a Bioanalyzer 2100, and re-quantified with the KAPA Library Quantification kit. A separate single-read 150-cycle Illumina NextSeq 550 flow cell was used to sequence each immunoSEQ 96-well plate. The authors processed their data as follows. The immunoSEQ output contained only junctional sequences without quality scores, so filtering could not match that applied to full-length reads. Sequences were annotated with PyIR, a Python wrapper for IgBLAST v1.9, and V/J genes and CDR3 were assigned using IMGT germline references. Reads with weak V/J assignments (E-value above 1e-6), missing CDR3, stop codons, out-of-frame junctions, or ambiguous translated residues were removed. V3J clonotypes were defined as sequences sharing the same inferred V gene, J gene, and CDR3 amino acid sequence. Percentage overlap between repertoires was calculated by dividing the number of shared unique clonotypes by the size of the smaller repertoire. Three approaches were used to assess repertoire richness: RTK rarefaction, the Chao1 estimator, and Recon v2.1 estimates of unobserved clonotypes. Generation probabilities were computed with OLGA for all TCRbeta clonotypes obtained by the gDNA method from several donors. TCRdb retrieved this table from immuneACCESS and kept in-frame rearrangements only. Not all clones are present; in checked studies, unresolved V genes account for under half, and no reason is known for the remainder. The V and J calls and clone size were taken over from that table, and D and trimming were inferred from the DNA. The sample table records around 200,000 clones; over 50% of these occur just once. The ten most abundant clones make up more than 9% of the sample.

The sequence came from a man aged 30 to 45 in good health. Sequencing used memory CD4+ T cells sorted from blood. The intended sense of this specimen's cell subset or site label: CD45RA-negative fraction.

Here the CDR3 is given as CASSKTPNYGYTF. The nucleotide sequence is given as TGTGCCAGCTCCAAGACACCTAACTATGGCTACACCTTC. The V and J genes are TRBV6-5 and TRBJ1-2, with an unclear D gene assignment. Per the germline V gene, MNHEY is the CDR1 and SVGAGI is the CDR2. From the cysteine up to the phenylalanine, the CDR3 has a length of 13 residues. Kept here is only the CDR3 DNA, which spans 39 bases and is read in frame from base 1. Trimming at the junction amounts to 8 bases on V and 0 bases on J, and the germline ends lie 10 bases apart.